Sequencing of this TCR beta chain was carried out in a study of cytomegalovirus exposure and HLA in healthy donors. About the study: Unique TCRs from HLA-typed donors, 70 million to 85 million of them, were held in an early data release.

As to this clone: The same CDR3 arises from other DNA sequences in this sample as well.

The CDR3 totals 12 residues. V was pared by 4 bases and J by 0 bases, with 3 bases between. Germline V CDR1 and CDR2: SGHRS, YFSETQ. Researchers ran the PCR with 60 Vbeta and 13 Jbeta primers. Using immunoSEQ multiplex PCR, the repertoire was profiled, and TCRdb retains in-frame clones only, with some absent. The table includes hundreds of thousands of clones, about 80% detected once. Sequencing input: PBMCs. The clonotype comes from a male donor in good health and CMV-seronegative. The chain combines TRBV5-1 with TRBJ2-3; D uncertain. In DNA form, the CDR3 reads TGCGCCAGCAGCCTCAGCACAGATACGCAGTATTTT. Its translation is CASSLSTDTQYF. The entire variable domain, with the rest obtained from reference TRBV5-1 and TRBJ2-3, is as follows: KAGVTQTPRYLIKTRGQQVTLSCSPISGHRSVSWYQQTPGQGLQFLFEYFSETQRNKGNFPGRFSGRQFSNSRSEMNVSTLELGDSALYLCASSLSTDTQYFGPGTRLTVL.